The 8 T cell receptor beta chains below all came from one sample that was sequenced in a study of T cell responses to AZD1222 COVID-19 vaccine. Assay used: immunoSEQ multiplex PCR; TCRdb lists only in-frame clones, some missing. The sample shows about 120,000 clones, about 91% of them seen only once. This specimen consisted of peripheral blood, obtained on day 0 of AZD1222 vaccination. The receptors derive from an adult in good health.

J is TRBJ1-1 and V is TRBV30, with TRBD1 identical over 8 bases. Germline assignment: CDR1 GTSNPN and CDR2 SVGIG (reference sequence). This CDR3 spans 14 amino acids. With V trimmed by 5 bases and J by 4 bases, 9 bases remained unmatched. The CDR3 DNA reads TGTGCCTGGGACAAACAGGGGGGGCCCACTGAAGCTTTCTTT. Encoded protein: CAWDKQGGPTEAFF.

The chain's CDR3 is CASSRTRTTAEAFF. CDR3 nucleotides: TGTGCCAGCAGCCGGACCAGAACTACGGCTGAAGCTTTCTTT. The chain carries TRBV6-2 or TRBV6-3 and TRBJ1-1, with D hard to call. Germline-derived CDR1 and CDR2 are MNHEY and SVGEGT. The CDR3 is 14 residues long. Trimming cost V 6 bases and J 6 bases, with 17 bases left between them.

This sequence joins TRBV5-1 and TRBJ2-1; 7 bases match TRBD2. This CDR3 region has 14 residues. Germline loops: CDR1 SGHRS, CDR2 YFSETQ. Trimming removed 6 bases from V and 5 bases from J; junction bases left unmatched: 8. The CDR3, as DNA: TGCGCCAGCAAAGGGCTAGCGGAAAACAATGAGCAGTTCTTC. Protein: CASKGLAENNEQFF.

The chain is built from TRBV3-1 (or the pseudogene TRBV3-2) and TRBJ1-1; maybe TRBD1 (5 bases). CDR3 length: 15 residues. The ends were cut back, 3 bases at V and 1 base at J, with 12 bases in the middle. In germline, CDR1 is LGHDT, CDR2 YNNKEL (reference sequence). The CDR3 bases are TGTGCCAGCAGCCAGTTTGTCGGGGGGAACACTGAAGCTTTCTTT. Translating gives CASSQFVGGNTEAFF.

This clone was observed a few times. The chain has TRBV7-2 and TRBJ1-5; D not certain. CDR3 length: 13 residues. In germline, CDR1 is SGHTA, CDR2 FQGNSA. The V and J ends lost 5 bases and 2 bases respectively, with 7 bases between them. The CDR3 here is CASSPQGNQPQHF. The CDR3 bases are TGTGCCAGCAGCCCCCAGGGCAATCAGCCCCAGCATTTT.

The chain links TRBV5-8 to TRBJ2-7; no clear D. This CDR3 is 15 amino acids long. Germline lookup yields CDR1 SGHTS and CDR2 YDEGEE. The germline V and J ends were trimmed by 2 bases and 2 bases, with 14 bases remaining between them. CDR3 coding DNA: TGTGCCAGCAGCTTAGGCAGGCTTATTCCCTACGAGCAGTACGTC. It translates to CASSLGRLIPYEQYV.

Concerning this clone: The same CDR3 also results from other DNA sequences found in this sample. The chain uses TRBV6-5 and TRBJ1-1; D is unresolved. V was clipped by 0 bases and J by 5 bases, with 13 bases between them. Germline loops: CDR1 MNHEY, CDR2 SVGAGI. The length of the CDR3 is 15 residues. CDR3 loop: CASSYSLGGGTEAFF. The CDR3 nucleotides are TGTGCCAGCAGTTACTCGTTGGGTGGAGGAACTGAAGCTTTCTTT.

This clone was recorded only once. The chain is built from TRBV7-9 and TRBJ2-7; the D is unclear. Germline V gives CDR1 SEHNR, CDR2 FQNEAQ (reference sequence). The CDR3 is made up of 12 amino acids. V dropped 3 bases and J dropped 6 bases, with 9 bases sitting between them. The CDR3 region has the DNA TGTGCCAGCAGCTTGATCGGCTCCGAGCAGTACTTC. This sequence encodes CASSLIGSEQYF. Drawing the rest from reference TRBV7-9 and TRBJ2-7, the complete variable domain is DTGVSQNPRHKITKRGQNVTFRCDPISEHNRLYWYRQTLGQGPEFLTYFQNEAQLEKSRLLSDRFSAERPKGSFSTLEIQRTEQGDSAMYLCASSLIGSEQYFGPGTRLTVT.